This T cell receptor (beta chain) comes out of a study of identical twins. Study-level results: With monozygotic twins, out-of-frame TCR alpha sharing exceeded what models estimated.

TCRdb ran MiXCR on the 5' RACE reads and lists one entry per CDR3 protein. Seen here are around 1.7 million distinct CDR3 sequences, 32% observed once, and the top ten hold around 0.25%. This clonotype was seen a handful of times. The antigen is not known. With 5 bases removed from V and 1 base from J, the gap between germline ends came to 13 bases. This CDR3 is built from 15 residues. CDR1 WNHNN and CDR2 SYGVQD come from the germline V gene (reference sequence). The chain carries TRBV10-1 and TRBJ2-3, with a possible D match to TRBD2 (6 bases). The sequence was collected from a newborn girl in good health. The sample consisted of cord blood. The CDR3 nucleotides read TGCGCCAGCAGTCACCTCGGGGGACGCACAGATACGCAGTATTTT. As protein: CASSHLGGRTDTQYF.